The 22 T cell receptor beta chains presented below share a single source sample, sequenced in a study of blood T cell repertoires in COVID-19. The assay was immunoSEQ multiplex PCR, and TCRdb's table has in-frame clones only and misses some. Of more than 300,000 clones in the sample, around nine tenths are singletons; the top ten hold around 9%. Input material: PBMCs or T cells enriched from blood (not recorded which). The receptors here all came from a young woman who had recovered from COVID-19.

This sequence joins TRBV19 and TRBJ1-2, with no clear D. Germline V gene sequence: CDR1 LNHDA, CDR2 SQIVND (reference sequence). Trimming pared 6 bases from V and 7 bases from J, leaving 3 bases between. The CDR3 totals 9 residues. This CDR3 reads CASRAGYTF. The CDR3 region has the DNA TGTGCCAGTAGAGCTGGCTACACCTTC.

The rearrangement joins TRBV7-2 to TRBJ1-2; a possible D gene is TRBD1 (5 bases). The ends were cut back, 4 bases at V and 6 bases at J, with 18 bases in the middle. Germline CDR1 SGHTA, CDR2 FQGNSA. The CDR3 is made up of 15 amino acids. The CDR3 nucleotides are TGTGCCAGCAGCTCCGCCGTCAGGGAATTGAATGGCTACACCTTC. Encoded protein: CASSSAVRELNGYTF.

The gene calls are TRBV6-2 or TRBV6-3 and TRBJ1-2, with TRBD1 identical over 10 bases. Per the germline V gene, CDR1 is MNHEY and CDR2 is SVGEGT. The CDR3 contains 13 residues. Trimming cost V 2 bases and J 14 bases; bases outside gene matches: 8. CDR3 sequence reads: CASSYVGQGFRTF. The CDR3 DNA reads TGTGCCAGCAGTTACGTGGGACAGGGGTTTAGGACCTTC.

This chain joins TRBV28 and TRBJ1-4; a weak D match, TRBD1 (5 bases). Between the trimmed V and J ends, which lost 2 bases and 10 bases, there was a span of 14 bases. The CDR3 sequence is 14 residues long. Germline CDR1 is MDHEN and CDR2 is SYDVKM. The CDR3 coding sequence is TGTGCCAGCAGTTTAGTACTCGGGGGATCAAAACTGTTTTTT. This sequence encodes CASSLVLGGSKLFF.

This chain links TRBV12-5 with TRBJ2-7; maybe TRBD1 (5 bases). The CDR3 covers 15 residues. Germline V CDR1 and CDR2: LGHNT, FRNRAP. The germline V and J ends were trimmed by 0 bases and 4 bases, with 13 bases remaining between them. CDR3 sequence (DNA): TGTGCTAGTGGTTTGGTAAGCTCGGCAGGGTACGAGCAGTACTTC. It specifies CASGLVSSAGYEQYF.

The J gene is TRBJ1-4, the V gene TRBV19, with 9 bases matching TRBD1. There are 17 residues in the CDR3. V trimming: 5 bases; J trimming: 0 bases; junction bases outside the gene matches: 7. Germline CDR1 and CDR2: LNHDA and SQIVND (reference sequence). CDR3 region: CASSVRQGEATNEKLFF. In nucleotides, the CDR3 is TGTGCCAGTAGTGTCCGACAGGGGGAGGCAACTAATGAAAAACTGTTTTTT.

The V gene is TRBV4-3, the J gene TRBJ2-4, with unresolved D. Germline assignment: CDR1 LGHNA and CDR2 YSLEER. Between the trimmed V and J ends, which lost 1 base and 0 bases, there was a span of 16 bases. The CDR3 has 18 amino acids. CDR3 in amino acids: CASSQAFGFRRAKNIQYF. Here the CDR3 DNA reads TGCGCCAGCAGCCAAGCGTTCGGCTTCCGGAGAGCCAAAAACATTCAGTACTTC.

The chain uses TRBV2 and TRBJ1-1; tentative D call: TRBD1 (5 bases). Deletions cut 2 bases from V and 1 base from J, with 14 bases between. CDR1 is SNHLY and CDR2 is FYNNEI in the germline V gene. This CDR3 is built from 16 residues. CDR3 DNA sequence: TGTGCCAGCAGTGAAAATCTGGGGCATAAGAACACTGAAGCTTTCTTT. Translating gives CASSENLGHKNTEAFF.

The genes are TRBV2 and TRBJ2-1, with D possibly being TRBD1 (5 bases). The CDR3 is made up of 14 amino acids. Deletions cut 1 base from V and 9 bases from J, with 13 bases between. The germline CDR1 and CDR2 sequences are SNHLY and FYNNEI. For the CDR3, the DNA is TGTGCCAGCAGTGAAGTACCCCAGGGCGGTGAGCAGTTCTTC. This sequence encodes CASSEVPQGGEQFF.

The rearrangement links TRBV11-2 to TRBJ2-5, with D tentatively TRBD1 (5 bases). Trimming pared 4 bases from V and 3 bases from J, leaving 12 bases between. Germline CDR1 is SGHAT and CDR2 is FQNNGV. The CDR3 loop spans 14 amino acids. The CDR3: CASSSRLTEETQYF. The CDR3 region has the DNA TGTGCCAGCAGCTCACGGTTGACAGAAGAGACCCAGTACTTC.

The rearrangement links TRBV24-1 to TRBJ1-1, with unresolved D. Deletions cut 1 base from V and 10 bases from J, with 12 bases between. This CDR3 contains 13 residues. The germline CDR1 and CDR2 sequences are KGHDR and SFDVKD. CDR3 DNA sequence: TGTGCCACCAGTGATTTTGGTACTGGTAGAGCTTTCTTT. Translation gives CATSDFGTGRAFF.

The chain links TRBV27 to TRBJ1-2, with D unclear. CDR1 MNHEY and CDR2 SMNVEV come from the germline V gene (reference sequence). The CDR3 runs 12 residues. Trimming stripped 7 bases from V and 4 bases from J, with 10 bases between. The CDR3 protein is CASKTDTYGYTF. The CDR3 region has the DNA TGTGCCAGCAAAACAGACACCTATGGCTACACCTTC.

CDR3 in DNA: TGTGCCAGCAGCCTCGCGGGACTAGCGGGAGTAGATACGCAGTATTTT. This codes for CASSLAGLAGVDTQYF. The chain uses TRBV3-1 (or the pseudogene TRBV3-2) and TRBJ2-3; 14 positions agree with TRBD2. CDR1 and CDR2 from the germline V gene are LGHDT and YNNKEL (reference sequence). V was clipped by 4 bases and J by 5 bases; unmatched bases: 5. This CDR3 is 16 amino acids long.

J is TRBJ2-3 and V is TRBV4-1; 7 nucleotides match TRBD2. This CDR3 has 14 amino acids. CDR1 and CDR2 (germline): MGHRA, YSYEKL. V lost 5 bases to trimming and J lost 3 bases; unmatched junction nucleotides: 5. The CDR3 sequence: CASSAGGGTDTQYF. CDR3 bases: TGCGCCAGCAGCGCCGGGGGAGGGACAGATACGCAGTATTTT.

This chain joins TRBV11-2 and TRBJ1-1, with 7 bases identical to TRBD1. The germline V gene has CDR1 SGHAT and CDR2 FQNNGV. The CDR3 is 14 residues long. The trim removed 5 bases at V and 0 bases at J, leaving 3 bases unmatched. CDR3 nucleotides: TGTGCCAGCAGCGCCGACAGGGTGAACACTGAAGCTTTCTTT. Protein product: CASSADRVNTEAFF. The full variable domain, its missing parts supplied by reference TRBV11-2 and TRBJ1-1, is EAGVAQSPRYKIIEKRQSVAFWCNPISGHATLYWYQQILGQGPKLLIQFQNNGVVDDSQLPKDRFSAERLKGVDSTLKIQPAKLEDSAVYLCASSADRVNTEAFFGQGTRLTVV.

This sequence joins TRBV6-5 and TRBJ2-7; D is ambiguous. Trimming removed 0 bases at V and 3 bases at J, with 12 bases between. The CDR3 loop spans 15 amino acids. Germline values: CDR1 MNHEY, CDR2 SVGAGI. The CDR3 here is CASSYSAERFYEQYF. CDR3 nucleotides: TGTGCCAGCAGTTACTCGGCGGAGCGATTCTACGAGCAGTACTTC.

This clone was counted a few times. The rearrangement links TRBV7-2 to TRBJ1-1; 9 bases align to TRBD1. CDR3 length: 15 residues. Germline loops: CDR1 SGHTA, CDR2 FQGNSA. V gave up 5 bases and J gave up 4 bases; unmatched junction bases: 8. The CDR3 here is CASSPHRGQSTEAFF. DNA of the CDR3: TGTGCCAGCAGCCCGCACAGGGGGCAAAGCACTGAAGCTTTCTTT.

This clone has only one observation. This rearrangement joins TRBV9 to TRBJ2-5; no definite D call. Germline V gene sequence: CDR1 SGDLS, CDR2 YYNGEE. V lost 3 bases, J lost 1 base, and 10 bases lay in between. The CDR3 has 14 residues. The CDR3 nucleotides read TGTGCCAGCAGCGCACATACATCCCAAGAGACCCAGTACTTC. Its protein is CASSAHTSQETQYF.

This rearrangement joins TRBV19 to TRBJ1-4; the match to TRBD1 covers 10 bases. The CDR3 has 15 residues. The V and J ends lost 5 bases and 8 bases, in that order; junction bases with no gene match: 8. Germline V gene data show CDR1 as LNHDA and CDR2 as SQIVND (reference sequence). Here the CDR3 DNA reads TGTGCCAGTAGTCTAGCCGGGACAGGGGCCGAAAAACTGTTTTTT. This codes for CASSLAGTGAEKLFF.

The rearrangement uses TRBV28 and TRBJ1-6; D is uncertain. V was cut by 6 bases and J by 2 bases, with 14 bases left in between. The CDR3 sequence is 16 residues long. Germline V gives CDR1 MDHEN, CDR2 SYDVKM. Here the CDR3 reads CASSRSEGTYNSPLHF. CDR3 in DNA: TGTGCCAGCAGCCGATCAGAGGGTACCTATAATTCACCCCTCCACTTT.

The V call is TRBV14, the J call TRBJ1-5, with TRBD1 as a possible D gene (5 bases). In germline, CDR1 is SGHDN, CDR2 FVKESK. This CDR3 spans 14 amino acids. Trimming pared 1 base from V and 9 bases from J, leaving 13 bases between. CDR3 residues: CASSQGGRWGPQHF. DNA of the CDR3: TGTGCCAGCAGCCAAGGGGGCAGGTGGGGGCCCCAGCATTTT.

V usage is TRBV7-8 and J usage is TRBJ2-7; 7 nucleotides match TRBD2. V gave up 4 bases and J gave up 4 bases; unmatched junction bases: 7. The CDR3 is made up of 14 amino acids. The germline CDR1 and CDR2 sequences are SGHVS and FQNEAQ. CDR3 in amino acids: CASSSWGEGYEQYF. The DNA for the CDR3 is TGTGCCAGCAGCTCCTGGGGGGAGGGTTACGAGCAGTACTTC.